The 19 T cell receptor beta chains reported below all come from one sample, sequenced in a study of T-cell reconstitution after alpha-beta-depleted transplantation in children. Preparing the TCRbeta library involved the use of unique molecular identifiers. TCRdb analysed the PCR reads with MiXCR anew, one entry per CDR3 protein. The repertoire holds around 380,000 distinct CDR3 sequences, 9.5% to 13% seen once, with 4.5% to 7% in the top ten. The material was PBMCs from the stem cell graft donor, obtained from the stem cell graft. The receptors derive from a human donor who donated a stem cell graft to a child with acute myeloid leukemia.

The chain is built from TRBV30 and TRBJ1-1, with TRBD1 as a possible D gene (6 bases). V lost 2 bases, J lost 1 base, and 14 bases lay in between. CDR3 length equals 15 residues. In germline, CDR1 is GTSNPN, CDR2 SVGIG (reference sequence). This CDR3 reads CAWSSTDSPNTEAFF. The DNA for the CDR3 is TGTGCCTGGAGTTCCACGGACAGCCCGAACACTGAAGCTTTCTTT.

The V gene is TRBV5-1, the J gene TRBJ2-1; 13 bases align to TRBD2. Trimming at V came to 4 bases and at J to 6 bases, leaving 10 bases not matched to a gene. Germline V gives CDR1 SGHRS, CDR2 YFSETQ. The CDR3 contains 17 residues. CDR3 in DNA: TGCGCCAGCAGCATAGGACTAGCGGGGGTTAAGAGCAATGAGCAGTTCTTC. Its translation is CASSIGLAGVKSNEQFF.

This clonotype occurred a few times. The rearrangement joins TRBV6-1 to TRBJ2-5; D is unresolved. This CDR3 contains 14 residues. CDR1 MNHNS and CDR2 SASEGT come from the germline V gene. Trimming shortened V by 2 bases and J by 4 bases, and 11 bases separated the two germline ends. This chain's CDR3 is CASSELYSGETQYF. Written as DNA, the CDR3 is TGTGCCAGCAGTGAATTGTACAGTGGAGAGACCCAGTACTTC.

This clonotype was seen at least ten times. The rearrangement uses TRBV7-2 and TRBJ1-1; TRBD1 is a possible D gene (6 bases). This CDR3 has 12 residues. The germline V gene has CDR1 SGHTA and CDR2 FQGNSA. The V end lost 5 bases, the J end lost 5 bases, and 9 bases lay between the germline ends. The CDR3 is CASSQGLTEAFF. In DNA, the CDR3 is TGTGCCAGCAGCCAGGGGTTAACTGAAGCTTTCTTT.

The chain carries TRBV6-2 or TRBV6-3 and TRBJ2-7; D is undetermined. There are 15 residues in the CDR3. Trimming left V 3 bases short and J 1 base short, with 13 bases between. CDR1 and CDR2 (germline): MNHEY, SVGEGT. The CDR3 DNA follows: TGTGCCAGCAGTTATTCTGGTGGCTCTTCCTACGAGCAGTACTTC. This translates into CASSYSGGSSYEQYF.

This sequence joins TRBV20-1 and TRBJ2-7, with 14 bases fitting TRBD2. Germline V lookup: CDR1 DFQATT, CDR2 SNEGSKA (reference sequence). V was clipped by 0 bases and J by 6 bases; unmatched bases: 4. This CDR3 is built from 15 residues. CDR3 bases: TGCAGTGCTAGAGATATTGGGACTAGCGGGGGCGAGCAGTACTTC. Its protein is CSARDIGTSGGEQYF.

This clonotype has just a few counts. The rearrangement uses TRBV5-1 and TRBJ2-7; D is perhaps TRBD1 (6 bases). Trimming took off 4 bases at V and 4 bases at J, with 15 bases between the two ends. The CDR3 totals 14 residues. The germline gives CDR1 SGHRS, CDR2 YFSETQ. The CDR3 nucleotides read TGCGCCAGCAGCAAAACGGGACATACTTACGAGCAGTACGTC. It codes for CASSKTGHTYEQYV.

The J gene is TRBJ1-5, the V gene TRBV6-1; D possibly corresponds to TRBD1 (5 bases). Trimming cost V 5 bases and J 3 bases, with 14 bases left between them. Germline assignment: CDR1 MNHNS and CDR2 SASEGT. This CDR3 has 15 residues. The CDR3 sequence: CASSRAREANQPQHF. Written as DNA, the CDR3 is TGTGCCAGCAGTAGGGCCAGGGAGGCCAATCAGCCCCAGCATTTT.

The chain carries TRBV20-1 and TRBJ2-3; a possible D gene is TRBD2 (6 bases). Germline V gene data show CDR1 as DFQATT and CDR2 as SNEGSKA (reference sequence). V was cut by 4 bases and J by 0 bases, with 11 bases left in between. The CDR3 extends over 14 amino acids. The CDR3 sequence is CSAIRRVSTDTQYF. The CDR3 DNA follows: TGCAGTGCTATCCGGAGGGTGAGCACAGATACGCAGTATTTT.

The rearrangement joins TRBV5-1 to TRBJ2-1; TRBD1 aligns across 10 bases. With V trimmed by 0 bases and J by 9 bases, 3 bases remained unmatched. The CDR3 length is 14 residues. Germline V CDR1 and CDR2: SGHRS, YFSETQ. The CDR3 DNA reads as TGCGCCAGCAGCTTGGGACAGGGGGCTGGTGAGCAGTTCTTC. This sequence encodes CASSLGQGAGEQFF.

This clonotype was picked up a small number of times. The rearrangement uses TRBV7-8 and TRBJ2-1, with no clear D. Looked up from germline, CDR1 is SGHVS and CDR2 is FQNEAQ. Trimming took off 1 base at V and 12 bases at J, with 10 bases between the two ends. The CDR3 spans 12 residues. The CDR3 protein is CASSLDGSWQFF. Here the CDR3 DNA reads TGTGCCAGCAGCTTAGATGGGTCGTGGCAGTTCTTC.

The V call is TRBV2, the J call TRBJ2-2; no clear D. Trimming took off 7 bases at V and 0 bases at J, with 9 bases between the two ends. Per the germline V gene, CDR1 is SNHLY and CDR2 is FYNNEI. The CDR3 spans 14 residues. CDR3 sequence (DNA): TGTGCCAGCAAAGGCCCACCGAACACCGGGGAGCTGTTTTTT. It specifies CASKGPPNTGELFF.

This clonotype came up a few times. V is TRBV9 and J is TRBJ2-5; possible D gene TRBD1, 6 bases. From germline, CDR1 is SGDLS and CDR2 YYNGEE. Deletions cut 3 bases from V and 4 bases from J, with 13 bases between. This CDR3 spans 14 amino acids. CDR3 nucleotide sequence: TGTGCCAGCAGCGAACAGGGTAATGGAGAGACCCAGTACTTC. This codes for CASSEQGNGETQYF.

This clonotype was counted at least ten times. The rearrangement uses TRBV12-3 or TRBV12-4 and TRBJ2-1; TRBD2 agrees at 11 bases. Trimming cost V 3 bases and J 6 bases; bases outside gene matches: 7. This CDR3 spans 16 amino acids. Written as DNA, the CDR3 is TGTGCCAGCAGTTTCGGTAAACTAGCGGGAGTCAATGAGCAGTTCTTC. This translates into CASSFGKLAGVNEQFF.

This clonotype was seen ten or more times. The chain employs TRBV27 and TRBJ1-5; TRBD1 might be the D (6 bases). V gave up 3 bases and J gave up 9 bases, with 12 bases separating them. The CDR3 length is 13 residues. Germline-derived CDR1 and CDR2 are MNHEY and SMNVEV (reference sequence). CDR3 bases: TGTGCCAGCAGTTTCGGGCAGGGGAGGCCCCAGCATTTT. Amino acids: CASSFGQGRPQHF.

In this sample, this clonotype turned up a few times. The V call is TRBV24-1, the J call TRBJ2-3; the D is unclear. V was cut by 2 bases and J by 6 bases, with 8 bases left in between. The CDR3 length is 13 residues. Germline V lookup: CDR1 KGHDR, CDR2 SFDVKD. The CDR3 region has the DNA TGTGCCACCAGTGATTCCGCTGCGGATACGCAGTATTTT. This codes for CATSDSAADTQYF.

The V call is TRBV12-3 or TRBV12-4, the J call TRBJ2-3; 10 bases align to TRBD2. The CDR3 has 18 amino acids. Trimming at V came to 3 bases and at J to 0 bases, leaving 9 bases not matched to a gene. CDR3 nucleotides: TGTGCCAGCAGTTTCTGGCTAGCGGGGGAAGGTAGCACAGATACGCAGTATTTT. This encodes CASSFWLAGEGSTDTQYF.

This clonotype has a handful of counts. The chain employs TRBV5-1 and TRBJ2-1, with D perhaps TRBD2 (6 bases). CDR3 length equals 15 residues. In germline, CDR1 is SGHRS, CDR2 YFSETQ. With 5 bases removed from V and 0 bases from J, the gap between germline ends came to 12 bases. As DNA, the CDR3 is TGCGCCAGCAGTGGCGCGGGGAGCTCCTACAATGAGCAGTTCTTC. It specifies CASSGAGSSYNEQFF.

A single count supports this clonotype. The CDR3 sequence is CASRADDTDSRGHTF. Written as DNA, the CDR3 is TGTGCCAGCAGGGCCGACGATACCGACAGTCGCGGCCACACCTTC. The chain uses TRBV6-2 or TRBV6-3 and TRBJ1-2, with D perhaps matching TRBD1 (5 bases). Per germline, CDR1 MNHEY and CDR2 SVGEGT. This CDR3 comprises 15 residues. The V and J ends lost 6 bases and 12 bases respectively, with 26 bases between them.